Listed here is a single T cell receptor beta chain. This record comes from a study of patients and donors after allogeneic stem cell transplantation. TCRdb called the RT-PCR reads again in MiXCR, with one record for every CDR3 protein. The sample has about 230,000 distinct CDR3 sequences, 14% seen once; the top ten hold about 9.9%. Sample: blood, either unsorted or a sorted T cell fraction (not recorded which). This receptor was identified in a human donor who was either an allogeneic HSCT recipient or a stem cell or donor lymphocyte infusion donor (not recorded which). It is not recorded whose cells these are; they may come from a transplant donor.

As DNA, the CDR3 is TGTGCCAGCAGTAAAAACAGGGACAGTGAAGATACGCAGTATTTT. It codes for CASSKNRDSEDTQYF. The rearrangement links TRBV25-1 to TRBJ2-3; 7 positions match TRBD1. This CDR3 is 15 amino acids long. V shed 5 bases and J 5 bases; nucleotides not matched to a gene: 10. Germline CDR1 is MGHDK and CDR2 is SYGVNS.